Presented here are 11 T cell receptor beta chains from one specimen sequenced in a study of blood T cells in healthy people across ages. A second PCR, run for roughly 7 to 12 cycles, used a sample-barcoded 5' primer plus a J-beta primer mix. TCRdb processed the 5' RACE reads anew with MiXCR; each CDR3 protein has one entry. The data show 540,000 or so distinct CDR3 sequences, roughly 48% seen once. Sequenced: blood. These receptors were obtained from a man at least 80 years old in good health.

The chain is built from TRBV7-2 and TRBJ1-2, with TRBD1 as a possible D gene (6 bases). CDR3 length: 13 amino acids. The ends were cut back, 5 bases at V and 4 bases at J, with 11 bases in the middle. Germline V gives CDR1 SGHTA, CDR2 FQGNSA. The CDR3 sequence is CASSPDRIYGYTF. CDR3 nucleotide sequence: TGTGCCAGCAGCCCGGACAGAATCTATGGCTACACCTTC.

The CDR3 DNA reads as TGTGCCTGGAGTAGCGGATACGAGCAGTACTTC. Residues: CAWSSGYEQYF. The rearrangement uses TRBV30 and TRBJ2-7; TRBD2 might be the D (5 bases). The CDR3 covers 11 residues. V lost 2 bases to trimming and J lost 4 bases, with 6 bases between them. Germline V gene data show CDR1 as GTSNPN and CDR2 as SVGIG (reference sequence).

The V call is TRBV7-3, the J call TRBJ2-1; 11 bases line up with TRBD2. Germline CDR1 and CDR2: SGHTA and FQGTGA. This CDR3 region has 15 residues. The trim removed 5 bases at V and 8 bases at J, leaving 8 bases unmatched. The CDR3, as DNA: TGTGCCAGCAGCCCCCTAGCGGGGGGAGTATATGAGCAGTTCTTC. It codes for CASSPLAGGVYEQFF.

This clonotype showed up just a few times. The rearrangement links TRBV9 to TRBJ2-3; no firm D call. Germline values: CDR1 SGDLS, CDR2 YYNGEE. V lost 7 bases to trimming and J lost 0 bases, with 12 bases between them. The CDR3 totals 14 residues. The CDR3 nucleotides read TGTGCCAGCCTCCGGCCTCCTAGCACAGATACGCAGTATTTT. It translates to CASLRPPSTDTQYF.

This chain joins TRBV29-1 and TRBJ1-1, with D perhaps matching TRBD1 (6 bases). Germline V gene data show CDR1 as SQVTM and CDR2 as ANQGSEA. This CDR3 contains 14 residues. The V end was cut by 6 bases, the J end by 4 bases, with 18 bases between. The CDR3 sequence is CSVSGGGRGTEAFF. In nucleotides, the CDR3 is TGCAGCGTCAGTGGAGGGGGGCGTGGCACTGAAGCTTTCTTT.

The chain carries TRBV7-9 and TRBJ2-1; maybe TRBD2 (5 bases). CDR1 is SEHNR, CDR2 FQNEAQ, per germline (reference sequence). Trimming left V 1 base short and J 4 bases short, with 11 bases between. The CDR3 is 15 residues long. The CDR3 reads CASSLVSAGYNEQFF. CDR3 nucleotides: TGTGCCAGCAGCTTAGTTAGCGCCGGTTACAATGAGCAGTTCTTC.

CDR3 protein: CASSQDVGSPLHF. CDR3 bases: TGTGCCAGCAGCCAAGATGTAGGGTCACCCCTCCACTTT. V is TRBV4-2 and J is TRBJ1-6; D gene ambiguous. The CDR3 is made up of 13 amino acids. The V end was cut by 0 bases, the J end by 10 bases, with 7 bases between. Germline V gene data show CDR1 as LGHNA and CDR2 as YNFKEQ.

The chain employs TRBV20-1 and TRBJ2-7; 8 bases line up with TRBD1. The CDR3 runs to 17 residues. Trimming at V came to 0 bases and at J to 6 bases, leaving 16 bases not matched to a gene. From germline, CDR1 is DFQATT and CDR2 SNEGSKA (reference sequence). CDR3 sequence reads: CSARDRTSLGQGGEQYF. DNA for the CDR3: TGCAGTGCTAGAGATCGGACCTCCCTTGGACAGGGCGGCGAGCAGTACTTC.

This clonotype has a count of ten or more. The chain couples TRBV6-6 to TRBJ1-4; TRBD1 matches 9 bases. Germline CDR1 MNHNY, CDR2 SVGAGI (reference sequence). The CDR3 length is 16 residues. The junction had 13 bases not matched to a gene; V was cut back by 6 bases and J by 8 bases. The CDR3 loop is CASSRLLTGGREKLFF. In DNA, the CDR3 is TGTGCCAGCAGCCGTCTACTGACAGGGGGTAGGGAAAAACTGTTTTTT.

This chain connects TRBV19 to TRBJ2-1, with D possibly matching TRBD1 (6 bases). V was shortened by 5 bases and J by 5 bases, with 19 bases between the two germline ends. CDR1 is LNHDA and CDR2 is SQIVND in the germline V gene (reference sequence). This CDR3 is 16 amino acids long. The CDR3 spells CASSAPTGEVNNEQFF. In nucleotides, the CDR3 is TGTGCCAGTAGTGCCCCGACAGGAGAGGTGAACAATGAGCAGTTCTTC.

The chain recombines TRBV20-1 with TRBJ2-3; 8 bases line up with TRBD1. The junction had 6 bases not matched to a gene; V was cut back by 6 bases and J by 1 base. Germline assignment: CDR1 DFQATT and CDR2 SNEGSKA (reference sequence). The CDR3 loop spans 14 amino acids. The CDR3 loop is CSAGTGERTDTQYF. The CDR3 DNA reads TGCAGTGCCGGGACAGGTGAACGCACAGATACGCAGTATTTT.